The clone carrying this T cell receptor beta chain was seen only once. This record comes from a study of blood T cell repertoires in COVID-19. Study summary: Some COVID-19 samples were acute and others convalescent; all came from the United States, Italy and Spain. PBMCs, B-cell-depleted T cells, or T cells were the source of the cDNA or gDNA that made up the material.

The germline gives CDR1 MNHEY, CDR2 SMNVEV (reference sequence). The CDR3 length is 15 residues. V lost 0 bases to trimming and J lost 9 bases, with 15 bases between them. In the authors' workflow: Reference gene primer amplification gave estimated nucleated cell counts. Libraries were prepared by immunoSEQ multiplex PCR; TCRdb keeps only in-frame clonotypes and omits some of them. D and trimming were read from the DNA, whereas the V and J calls and clone size are those reported in that table. The data show about 50,000 clones, with approximately 88% seen just once and roughly 13% held by the top ten.

J is TRBJ2-1 and V is TRBV27; a weak D match, TRBD1 (5 bases). Input material: peripheral blood. The clonotype originates from a human donor with active COVID-19. The donor label of this sample is uncertain. This CDR3 is CASSLSWQGSSEQFF. The CDR3 region has the DNA TGTGCCAGCAGTTTATCTTGGCAGGGCTCGAGTGAGCAGTTCTTC.